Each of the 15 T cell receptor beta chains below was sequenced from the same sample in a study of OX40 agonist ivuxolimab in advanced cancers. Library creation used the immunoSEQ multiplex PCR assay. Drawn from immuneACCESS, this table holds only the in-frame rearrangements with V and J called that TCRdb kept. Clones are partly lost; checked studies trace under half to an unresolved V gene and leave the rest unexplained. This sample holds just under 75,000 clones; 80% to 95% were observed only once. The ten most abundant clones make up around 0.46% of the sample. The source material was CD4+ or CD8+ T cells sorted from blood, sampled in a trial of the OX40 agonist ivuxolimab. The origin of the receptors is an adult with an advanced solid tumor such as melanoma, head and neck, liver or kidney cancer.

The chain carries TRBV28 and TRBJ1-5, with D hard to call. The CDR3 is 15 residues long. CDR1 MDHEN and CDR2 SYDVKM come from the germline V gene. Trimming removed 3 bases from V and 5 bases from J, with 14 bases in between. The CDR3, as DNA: TGTGCCAGCAGTTTTTCGGGCGGCGTATATCAGCCCCAGCATTTT. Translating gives CASSFSGGVYQPQHF.

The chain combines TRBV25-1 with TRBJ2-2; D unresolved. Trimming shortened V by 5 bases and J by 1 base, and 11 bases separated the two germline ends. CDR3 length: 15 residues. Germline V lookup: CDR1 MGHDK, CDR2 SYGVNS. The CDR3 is CASSLICGNTGELFF. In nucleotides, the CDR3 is TGTGCCAGCAGTTTAATATGTGGGAACACCGGGGAGCTGTTTTTT. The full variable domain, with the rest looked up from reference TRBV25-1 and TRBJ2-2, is EADIYQTPRYLVIGTGKKITLECSQTMGHDKMYWYQQDPGMELHLIHYSYGVNSTEKGDLSSESTVSRIRTEHFPLTLESARPSHTSQYLCASSLICGNTGELFFGEGSRLTVL.

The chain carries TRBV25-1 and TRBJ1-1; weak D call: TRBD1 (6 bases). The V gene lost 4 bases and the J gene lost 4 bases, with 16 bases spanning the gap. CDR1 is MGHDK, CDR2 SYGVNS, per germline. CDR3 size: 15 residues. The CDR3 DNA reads TGTGCCAGCAGTGCAACCAGGGACAAGGGCACTGAAGCTTTCTTT. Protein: CASSATRDKGTEAFF. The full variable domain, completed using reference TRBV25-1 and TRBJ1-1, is EADIYQTPRYLVIGTGKKITLECSQTMGHDKMYWYQQDPGMELHLIHYSYGVNSTEKGDLSSESTVSRIRTEHFPLTLESARPSHTSQYLCASSATRDKGTEAFFGQGTRLTVV.

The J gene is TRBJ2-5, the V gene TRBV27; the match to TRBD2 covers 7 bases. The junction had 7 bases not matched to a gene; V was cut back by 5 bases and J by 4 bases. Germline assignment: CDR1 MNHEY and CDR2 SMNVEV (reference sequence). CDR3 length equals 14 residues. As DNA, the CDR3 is TGTGCCAGCAGTCCCCCGGGACTACGAGAGACCCAGTACTTC. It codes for CASSPPGLRETQYF.

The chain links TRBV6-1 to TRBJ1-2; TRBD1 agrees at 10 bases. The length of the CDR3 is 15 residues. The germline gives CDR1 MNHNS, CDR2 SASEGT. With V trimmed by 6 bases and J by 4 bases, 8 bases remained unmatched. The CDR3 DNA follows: TGTGCCAGCAGAGCGACAGGGGGCACTATCTATGGCTACACCTTC. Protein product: CASRATGGTIYGYTF.

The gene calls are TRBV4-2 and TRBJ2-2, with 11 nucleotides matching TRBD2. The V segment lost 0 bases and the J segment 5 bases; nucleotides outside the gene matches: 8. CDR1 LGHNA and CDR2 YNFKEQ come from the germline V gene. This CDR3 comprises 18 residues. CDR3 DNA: TGTGCCAGCAGCCAAGATCTGGGTCTAGCGGGAGGAACCGGGGAGCTGTTTTTT. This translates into CASSQDLGLAGGTGELFF.

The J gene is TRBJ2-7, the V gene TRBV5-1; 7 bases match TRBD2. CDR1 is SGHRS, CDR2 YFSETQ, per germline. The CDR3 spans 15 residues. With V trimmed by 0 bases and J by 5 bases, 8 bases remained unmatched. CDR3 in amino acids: CASSLVWAGVHEQYF. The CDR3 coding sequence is TGCGCCAGCAGCTTGGTTTGGGCGGGAGTGCACGAGCAGTACTTC.

The CDR3 sequence is CASSGQGLIGNSPLHF. DNA for the CDR3: TGTGCCAGCAGTGGACAGGGGTTAATAGGAAATTCACCCCTCCACTTT. This chain joins TRBV6-1 and TRBJ1-6, with 8 bases identical to TRBD1. V shed 4 bases and J 7 bases; nucleotides not matched to a gene: 9. The CDR3 has 16 amino acids. Germline lookup yields CDR1 MNHNS and CDR2 SASEGT.

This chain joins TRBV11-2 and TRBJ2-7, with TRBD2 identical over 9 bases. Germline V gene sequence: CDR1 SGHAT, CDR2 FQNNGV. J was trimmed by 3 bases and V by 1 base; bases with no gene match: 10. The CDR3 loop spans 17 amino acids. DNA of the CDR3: TGTGCCAGCAGCTTAGGTCGGGGGCGGACTAGCGTCTACGAGCAGTACTTC. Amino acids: CASSLGRGRTSVYEQYF. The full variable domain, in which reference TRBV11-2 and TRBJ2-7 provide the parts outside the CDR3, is EAGVAQSPRYKIIEKRQSVAFWCNPISGHATLYWYQQILGQGPKLLIQFQNNGVVDDSQLPKDRFSAERLKGVDSTLKIQPAKLEDSAVYLCASSLGRGRTSVYEQYFGPGTRLTVT.

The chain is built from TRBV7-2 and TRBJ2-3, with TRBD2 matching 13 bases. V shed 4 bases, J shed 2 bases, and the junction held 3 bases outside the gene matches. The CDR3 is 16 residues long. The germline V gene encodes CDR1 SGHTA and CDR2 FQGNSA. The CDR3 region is CASSSGLAGFTDTQYF. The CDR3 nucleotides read TGTGCCAGCAGCTCGGGACTAGCGGGATTCACAGATACGCAGTATTTT.

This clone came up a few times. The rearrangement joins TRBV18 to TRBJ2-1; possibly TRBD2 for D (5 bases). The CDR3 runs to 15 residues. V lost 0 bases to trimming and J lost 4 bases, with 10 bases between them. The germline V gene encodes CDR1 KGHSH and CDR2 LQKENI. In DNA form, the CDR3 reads TGTGCCAGCTCACCACCGGCTAGAGGGTACAATGAGCAGTTCTTC. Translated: CASSPPARGYNEQFF.

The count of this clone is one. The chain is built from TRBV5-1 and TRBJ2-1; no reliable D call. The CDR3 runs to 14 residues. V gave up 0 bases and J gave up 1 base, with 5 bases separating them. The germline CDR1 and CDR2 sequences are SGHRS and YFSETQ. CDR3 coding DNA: TGCGCCAGCAGCTTGGACAATTCCTACAATGAGCAGTTCTTC. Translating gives CASSLDNSYNEQFF.

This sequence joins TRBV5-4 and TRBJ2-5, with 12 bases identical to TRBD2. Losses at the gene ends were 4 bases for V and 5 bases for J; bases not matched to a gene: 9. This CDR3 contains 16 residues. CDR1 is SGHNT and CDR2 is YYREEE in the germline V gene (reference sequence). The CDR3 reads CASSQGLAGKGETQYF. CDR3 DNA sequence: TGTGCCAGCAGCCAGGGACTAGCGGGCAAGGGGGAGACCCAGTACTTC.

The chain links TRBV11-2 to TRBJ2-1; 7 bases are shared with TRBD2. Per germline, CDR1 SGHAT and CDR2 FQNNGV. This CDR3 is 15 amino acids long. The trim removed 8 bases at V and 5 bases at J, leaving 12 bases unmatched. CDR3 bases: TGTGCCAGCTCCCCGCTAGTTGCGGGGGACAATGAGCAGTTCTTC. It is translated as CASSPLVAGDNEQFF.

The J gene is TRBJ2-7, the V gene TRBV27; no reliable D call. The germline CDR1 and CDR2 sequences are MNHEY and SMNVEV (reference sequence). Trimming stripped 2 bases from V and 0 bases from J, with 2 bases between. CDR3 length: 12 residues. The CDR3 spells CASSLGSYEQYF. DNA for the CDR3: TGTGCCAGCAGTTTAGGCTCCTACGAGCAGTACTTC.